This T cell receptor beta chain was observed in a study of T cells in Graves' hyperthyroidism and ophthalmopathy. CDR3 length equals 14 residues. J gave up 4 bases and V 5 bases, and 5 bases lay outside the gene matches. CDR1 LGHDT and CDR2 YNNKEL come from the germline V gene (reference sequence). Many counts were recorded for this clonotype. The investigators amplified TCR beta CDR3 regions from RNA transcripts. HTBI primers were used for first-round RT-PCR of the TCR CDR3. A single record per CDR3 protein comes from TCRdb applying MiXCR to the multiplex PCR reads. The sample has 690,000 or so distinct CDR3 sequences, 15% to 20% seen once.

This sequence was found in a woman between 50 and 59 years old with Graves' hyperthyroidism that later progressed to Graves' ophthalmopathy. The specimen was blood. The V gene is TRBV3-1, the J gene TRBJ1-1, with 9 bases aligning to TRBD1. The DNA for the CDR3 is TGTGCCAGCAGCACCCGGACAGGGGCCACTGAAGCTTTCTTT. Translated: CASSTRTGATEAFF.